Listed below are T cell receptor beta chains from one sample, sequenced in a study of T cell responses to AZD1222 COVID-19 vaccine. Sequenced by immunoSEQ multiplex PCR; TCRdb stores in-frame clones only, minus some. The sample lists about 160,000 clones; approximately 88% were seen once. Sample: peripheral blood, taken 28 days after the second AZD1222 dose. These receptors were taken from an adult who received the AZD1222 COVID-19 vaccine. Each CDR3 is given with its conserved first and last residue. The order of the fields is V gene, CDR3 length, J gene, D gene, clone size, CDR3 protein, CDR3 DNA. The D gene is left open where the match is weak. Only some rows state a clone size, as once, few, many or a class for expanded clones.

v_gene: TRBV5-4
len: 14
j_gene: TRBJ1-2
d_gene: .
abundance: .
CDR3aa: CASSFAAGTEGYTF
CDR3nt: TGTGCCAGCAGCTTCGCTGCAGGGACGGAGGGCTACACCTTC

v_gene: TRBV6-5
len: 15
j_gene: TRBJ2-3
d_gene: .
abundance: .
CDR3aa: CASSYQTRAPDTQYF
CDR3nt: TGTGCCAGCAGTTACCAAACTCGCGCCCCAGATACGCAGTATTTT

v_gene: TRBV9
len: 14
j_gene: TRBJ1-1
d_gene: .
abundance: .
CDR3aa: CASSGNGVSTEAFF
CDR3nt: TGTGCCAGCAGCGGGAACGGAGTGAGCACTGAAGCTTTCTTT

v_gene: TRBV2
len: 13
j_gene: TRBJ1-5
d_gene: .
abundance: .
CDR3aa: CASSNREGQPQHF
CDR3nt: TGTGCCAGCAGCAACAGGGAAGGTCAGCCCCAGCATTTT

v_gene: TRBV6-1
len: 14
j_gene: TRBJ1-1
d_gene: .
abundance: .
CDR3aa: CASSDRAGRTEAFF
CDR3nt: TGTGCCAGCAGTGACAGGGCTGGGCGGACTGAAGCTTTCTTT

v_gene: TRBV5-4
len: 17
j_gene: TRBJ2-5
d_gene: .
abundance: .
CDR3aa: CASSWGKRVTLQETQYF
CDR3nt: TGTGCCAGCAGTTGGGGAAAGAGGGTCACTCTACAAGAGACCCAGTACTTC

v_gene: TRBV4-3
len: 15
j_gene: TRBJ1-3
d_gene: .
abundance: .
CDR3aa: CASSQDAQAGNTIYF
CDR3nt: TGCGCCAGCAGCCAAGATGCCCAGGCTGGAAACACCATATATTTT

v_gene: TRBV6-5
len: 13
j_gene: TRBJ2-3
d_gene: .
abundance: .
CDR3aa: CASSYSTTDTQYF
CDR3nt: TGTGCCAGCAGTTACTCGACTACAGATACGCAGTATTTT

v_gene: TRBV5-5
len: 15
j_gene: TRBJ1-3
d_gene: .
abundance: .
CDR3aa: CASSLAALSGNTIYF
CDR3nt: TGTGCCAGCAGCTTGGCCGCCCTCTCTGGAAACACCATATATTTT

v_gene: TRBV5-6
len: 16
j_gene: TRBJ2-4
d_gene: TRBD2
abundance: .
CDR3aa: CASSHGTSGGLDIQYF
CDR3nt: TGTGCCAGCAGCCACGGGACTAGCGGGGGGTTGGACATTCAGTACTTC

v_gene: TRBV12-3/TRBV12-4
len: 12
j_gene: TRBJ1-1
d_gene: .
abundance: .
CDR3aa: CASSPGPTEAFF
CDR3nt: TGTGCCAGCAGCCCGGGGCCCACTGAAGCTTTCTTT

v_gene: TRBV5-5
len: 16
j_gene: TRBJ1-2
d_gene: TRBD1
abundance: .
CDR3aa: CASSAGRDRERGGYTF
CDR3nt: TGTGCCAGCAGCGCGGGCCGGGACAGGGAGCGCGGTGGCTACACCTTC

v_gene: TRBV2
len: 15
j_gene: TRBJ2-1
d_gene: TRBD2
abundance: once
CDR3aa: CASRPGLARGNEQFF
CDR3nt: TGTGCCAGCAGGCCGGGACTAGCGCGGGGCAATGAGCAGTTCTTC

v_gene: TRBV5-6
len: 16
j_gene: TRBJ2-7
d_gene: TRBD1
abundance: .
CDR3aa: CASSLMGTGANYEQYF
CDR3nt: TGTGCCAGCAGCTTGATGGGGACAGGGGCAAACTACGAGCAGTACTTC

v_gene: TRBV10-2
len: 14
j_gene: TRBJ1-3
d_gene: TRBD1
abundance: .
CDR3aa: CASSGTGGGNTIYF
CDR3nt: TGCGCCAGTTCCGGGACAGGGGGAGGAAACACCATATATTTT

v_gene: TRBV2
len: 15
j_gene: TRBJ2-1
d_gene: .
abundance: .
CDR3aa: CASSLSPGDNNEQFF
CDR3nt: TGTGCCAGCAGCCTATCCCCGGGAGACAATAATGAGCAGTTCTTC

v_gene: TRBV5-4
len: 14
j_gene: TRBJ2-3
d_gene: TRBD2
abundance: few
CDR3aa: CASSYGGDTDTQYF
CDR3nt: TGTGCCAGCAGCTATGGGGGGGACACAGATACGCAGTATTTT

v_gene: TRBV12-3/TRBV12-4
len: 12
j_gene: TRBJ1-1
d_gene: .
abundance: .
CDR3aa: CASGLWNTEAFF
CDR3nt: TGTGCCAGCGGCCTATGGAACACTGAAGCTTTCTTT

v_gene: TRBV9
len: 13
j_gene: TRBJ1-2
d_gene: .
abundance: .
CDR3aa: CASSVGGGHGYTF
CDR3nt: TGTGCCAGCAGCGTAGGGGGCGGGCATGGCTACACCTTC

v_gene: TRBV5-1
len: 13
j_gene: TRBJ1-2
d_gene: .
abundance: .
CDR3aa: CASREAPNYGYTF
CDR3nt: TGCGCCAGCAGGGAGGCGCCGAACTATGGCTACACCTTC

v_gene: TRBV2
len: 13
j_gene: TRBJ2-2
d_gene: .
abundance: .
CDR3aa: CASSETGTGELFF
CDR3nt: TGTGCCAGCAGTGAGACCGGGACCGGGGAGCTGTTTTTT

v_gene: TRBV7-2
len: 15
j_gene: TRBJ2-1
d_gene: TRBD2
abundance: .
CDR3aa: CASSPRGGGQYEQFF
CDR3nt: TGTGCCAGCAGCCCAAGGGGCGGGGGGCAGTATGAGCAGTTCTTC

v_gene: TRBV11-2
len: 11
j_gene: TRBJ1-1
d_gene: .
abundance: .
CDR3aa: CASSLTTEAFF
CDR3nt: TGTGCCAGCAGCTTAACGACTGAAGCTTTCTTT

v_gene: TRBV5-4
len: 15
j_gene: TRBJ1-2
d_gene: .
abundance: .
CDR3aa: CASSLGGITNYGYTF
CDR3nt: TGTGCCAGCAGCTTGGGTGGGATTACTAACTATGGCTACACCTTC

v_gene: TRBV19
len: 17
j_gene: TRBJ1-5
d_gene: TRBD1
abundance: .
CDR3aa: CASSSKDRPTGNQPQHF
CDR3nt: TGTGCCAGTAGTTCTAAGGACAGGCCCACGGGCAATCAGCCCCAGCATTTT

v_gene: TRBV21-1
len: 15
j_gene: TRBJ1-1
d_gene: .
abundance: .
CDR3aa: CASSKARPRNTEAFF
CDR3nt: TGTGCCAGCAGCAAAGCTAGGCCCAGGAACACTGAAGCTTTCTTT

v_gene: TRBV9
len: 17
j_gene: TRBJ1-1
d_gene: TRBD1
abundance: .
CDR3aa: CASSVTTGGAGNTEAFF
CDR3nt: TGTGCCAGCAGCGTGACTACAGGGGGCGCGGGGAACACTGAAGCTTTCTTT

v_gene: TRBV7-9
len: 16
j_gene: TRBJ2-1
d_gene: .
abundance: .
CDR3aa: CASSPRTGGPYNEQFF
CDR3nt: TGTGCCAGCAGCCCGAGGACAGGAGGGCCCTACAATGAGCAGTTCTTC

v_gene: TRBV7-9
len: 18
j_gene: TRBJ1-2
d_gene: .
abundance: .
CDR3aa: CASSLSKGVTEPAYGYTF
CDR3nt: TGTGCCAGCAGCTTATCCAAGGGGGTTACAGAACCTGCCTATGGCTACACCTTC

v_gene: TRBV2
len: 14
j_gene: TRBJ1-2
d_gene: .
abundance: .
CDR3aa: CASKSTANNYGYTF
CDR3nt: TGTGCCAGCAAGTCGACAGCTAATAACTATGGCTACACCTTC

v_gene: TRBV19
len: 15
j_gene: TRBJ1-1
d_gene: .
abundance: .
CDR3aa: CASSAIYGMNTEAFF
CDR3nt: TGTGCCAGTAGCGCCATTTATGGGATGAACACTGAAGCTTTCTTT

v_gene: TRBV2
len: 14
j_gene: TRBJ1-6
d_gene: .
abundance: .
CDR3aa: CASSMSADNSPLHF
CDR3nt: TGTGCCAGCAGTATGAGTGCAGACAATTCACCCCTCCACTTT

v_gene: TRBV5-4
len: 15
j_gene: TRBJ1-1
d_gene: TRBD1
abundance: .
CDR3aa: CASSAPGGGNTEAFF
CDR3nt: TGTGCCAGCAGCGCCCCAGGGGGCGGGAACACTGAAGCTTTCTTT

v_gene: TRBV27
len: 14
j_gene: TRBJ1-1
d_gene: TRBD1
abundance: .
CDR3aa: CASSDRQGGTEAFF
CDR3nt: TGTGCCAGCAGTGATCGGCAGGGGGGCACTGAAGCTTTCTTT

v_gene: TRBV5-4
len: 14
j_gene: TRBJ1-3
d_gene: .
abundance: .
CDR3aa: CASSRGGDFGTIYF
CDR3nt: TGTGCCAGCAGCCGGGGGGGAGACTTTGGCACCATATATTTT

v_gene: TRBV7-9
len: 16
j_gene: TRBJ1-3
d_gene: TRBD1
abundance: .
CDR3aa: CASSSQGAGKGNTIYF
CDR3nt: TGTGCCAGCAGCTCCCAGGGGGCCGGTAAGGGAAACACCATATATTTT

v_gene: TRBV29-1
len: 14
j_gene: TRBJ2-1
d_gene: .
abundance: .
CDR3aa: CSVEARSSYNEQFF
CDR3nt: TGCAGCGTTGAAGCTAGGTCTTCCTACAATGAGCAGTTCTTC

v_gene: TRBV7-2
len: 18
j_gene: TRBJ1-2
d_gene: .
abundance: .
CDR3aa: CASSLTGTISNRWDGYTF
CDR3nt: TGTGCCAGCAGCTTAACCGGGACAATCTCCAACCGGTGGGATGGCTACACCTTC

v_gene: TRBV5-4
len: 14
j_gene: TRBJ2-3
d_gene: .
abundance: .
CDR3aa: CASSSLGGGDTQYF
CDR3nt: TGTGCCAGCAGCTCCCTGGGGGGCGGAGATACGCAGTATTTT

v_gene: TRBV29-1
len: 13
j_gene: TRBJ1-5
d_gene: .
abundance: .
CDR3aa: CSVGWGADQPQHF
CDR3nt: TGCAGCGTCGGTTGGGGGGCTGACCAGCCCCAGCATTTT

v_gene: TRBV15
len: 15
j_gene: TRBJ1-5
d_gene: .
abundance: .
CDR3aa: CATSTRTQRGQPQHF
CDR3nt: TGTGCCACCAGCACTCGGACCCAGCGGGGTCAGCCCCAGCATTTT

v_gene: TRBV5-1
len: 17
j_gene: TRBJ2-1
d_gene: .
abundance: .
CDR3aa: CASSLSFQRTTYNEQFF
CDR3nt: TGCGCCAGCAGCTTGTCTTTTCAGAGGACTACCTACAATGAGCAGTTCTTC

v_gene: TRBV28
len: 15
j_gene: TRBJ1-5
d_gene: .
abundance: .
CDR3aa: CASSFSVDLGQPQHF
CDR3nt: TGTGCCAGCAGTTTTAGTGTGGATTTGGGGCAGCCCCAGCATTTT